The following is a T cell receptor (beta chain) sequence with its context. Its specificity is not known. The data were obtained in a study of CD8 T cells in ankylosing spondylitis. Study outcomes and limitations: A TCR beta motif made of fewer than ten highly homologous variants seemed typical of ankylosing spondylitis blood.

V was shortened by 5 bases and J by 1 base, with 11 bases between the two germline ends. The CDR3 has 15 residues. Germline V gene data show CDR1 as KGHDR and CDR2 as SFDVKD. TCRdb fed the 5' RACE reads into MiXCR, producing one record per CDR3 protein. The sample consists of under 450,000 distinct CDR3 sequences, 17% of them appearing once. This chain links TRBV24-1 with TRBJ1-5; tentative D call: TRBD1 (5 bases). The sample comprised blood, either unsorted or a sorted T cell fraction (not recorded which). The sequence derives from a male donor with ankylosing spondylitis. The DNA for the CDR3 is TGTGCCACCAGTGTGGCGGGGCCGAGCAATCAGCCCCAGCATTTT. This sequence encodes CATSVAGPSNQPQHF.